This T cell receptor (beta chain) was documented in a study of blood T cell repertoires in COVID-19. Overall study context: Specimens from acute and convalescent COVID-19 originated in the United States, Italy and Spain. T cells, B-cell-depleted T cells, or PBMCs provided the cDNA or gDNA that served as material.

Authors' data handling: Quantification of nucleated cells was approximated via reference gene primer amplification. Here immunoSEQ multiplex PCR was the method, and the copy in TCRdb shows in-frame clones only, minus some. V and J calls and clone size follow that table, whereas D and trimming were derived from the DNA. The table lists under 75,000 clones, roughly 87% of them singletons. Germline V gene sequence: CDR1 GTSNPN, CDR2 SVGIG (reference sequence). V was trimmed by 0 bases and J by 4 bases, leaving 10 bases between them. This CDR3 comprises 13 residues. V is TRBV30 and J is TRBJ2-7; TRBD2 is a possible D gene (5 bases). The sequence came from a man in his fifties with active COVID-19. The sequenced material came from peripheral blood. CDR3 bases: TGTGCCTGGAGTGTACAAAGAGGGTACGAGCAGTACTTC. Protein: CAWSVQRGYEQYF.